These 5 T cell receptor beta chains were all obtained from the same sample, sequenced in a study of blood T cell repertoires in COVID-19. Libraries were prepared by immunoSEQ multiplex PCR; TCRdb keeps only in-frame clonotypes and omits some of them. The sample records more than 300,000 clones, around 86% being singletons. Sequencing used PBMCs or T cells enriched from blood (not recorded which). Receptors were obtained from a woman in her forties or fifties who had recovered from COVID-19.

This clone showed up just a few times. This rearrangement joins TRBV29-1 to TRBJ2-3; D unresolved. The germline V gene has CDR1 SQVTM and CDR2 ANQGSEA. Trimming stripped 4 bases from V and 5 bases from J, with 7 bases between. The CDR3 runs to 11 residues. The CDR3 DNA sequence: TGCAGCGTTGCCGAGGTAGATACGCAGTATTTT. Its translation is CSVAEVDTQYF.

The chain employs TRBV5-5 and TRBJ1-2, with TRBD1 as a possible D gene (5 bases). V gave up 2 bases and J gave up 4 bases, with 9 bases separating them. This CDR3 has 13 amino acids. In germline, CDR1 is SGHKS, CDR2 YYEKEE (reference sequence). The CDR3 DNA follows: TGTGCCAGCAGCTTCCAGGGCGGCTATGGCTACACCTTC. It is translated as CASSFQGGYGYTF.

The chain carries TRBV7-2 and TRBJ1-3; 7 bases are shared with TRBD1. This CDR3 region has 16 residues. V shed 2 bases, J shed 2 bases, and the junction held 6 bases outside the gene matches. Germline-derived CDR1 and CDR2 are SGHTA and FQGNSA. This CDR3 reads CASSLYRGLAGNTIYF. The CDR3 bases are TGTGCCAGCAGCTTATATAGGGGGCTGGCTGGAAACACCATATATTTT.

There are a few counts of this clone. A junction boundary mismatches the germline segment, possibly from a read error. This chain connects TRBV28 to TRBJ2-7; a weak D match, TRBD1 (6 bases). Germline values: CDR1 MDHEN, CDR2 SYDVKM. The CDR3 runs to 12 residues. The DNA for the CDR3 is TGTGCCAGCAGTTTTTTTGGGGGCTTGCCTAACTTC. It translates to CASSFFGGLPNF.

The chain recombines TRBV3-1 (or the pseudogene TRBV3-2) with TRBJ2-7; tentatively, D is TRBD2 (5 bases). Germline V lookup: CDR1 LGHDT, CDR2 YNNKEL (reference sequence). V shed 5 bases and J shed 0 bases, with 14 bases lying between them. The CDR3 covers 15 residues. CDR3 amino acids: CASSETPGVSYEQYF. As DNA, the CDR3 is TGTGCCAGCAGCGAAACTCCCGGGGTCTCCTACGAGCAGTACTTC.